These T cell receptor beta chains were read from a single sample in a study of blood T cells in healthy people across ages. TCRdb re-called the 5' RACE reads with MiXCR, one entry per CDR3 protein. The table shows 1.6 million or so distinct CDR3 sequences, with around 35% occurring only once. The specimen was blood. The source of these receptors is a woman in her twenties or thirties in good health. Each CDR3 is given with its conserved first and last residue. D genes are given only for firm matches. For some rows the clone size is stated as once, few or many, or as a class when expanded; others skip it.

d_call | cdr3_length | j_call | clone_size | v_call | cdr3_nt | cdr3_aa
- | 15 | TRBJ2-3 | once | TRBV6-4 | TGTGCCAGCAGTGACTCGACGGGGGACACAGATACGCAGTATTTT | CASSDSTGDTDTQYF
- | 12 | TRBJ2-1 | many | TRBV29-1 | TGCAGCGCCGAGGGCCCATACAATGAGCAGTTCTTC | CSAEGPYNEQFF
- | 15 | TRBJ2-5 | few | TRBV2 | TGTGCCAGCAGCGAAGCGATTGGGGCCGTCGGGACCCAGTACTTC | CASSEAIGAVGTQYF
- | 15 | TRBJ2-1 | many | TRBV4-2 | TGTGCCAGCAGCCAAGACAGGGGAATTTACAATGAGCAGTTCTTC | CASSQDRGIYNEQFF
TRBD2 | 16 | TRBJ2-3 | - | TRBV20-1 | TGCAGTGCTAGAGATCAGGAGCGGGGCAGCACAGATACGCAGTATTTT | CSARDQERGSTDTQYF
- | 15 | TRBJ2-1 | - | TRBV20-1 | TGCAGTGCTAGAAATCAGGGTAGCTCCTACAATGAGCAGTTCTTC | CSARNQGSSYNEQFF
TRBD1 | 16 | TRBJ2-5 | few | TRBV27 | TGTGCCAGCAGCTCCAACCCCGGGACAGGGCAAGAGACCCAGTACTTC | CASSSNPGTGQETQYF
- | 15 | TRBJ1-1 | - | TRBV7-9 | TGTGCCAGCAGCCAAATGACAGCTATGAACACTGAAGCTTTCTTT | CASSQMTAMNTEAFF
- | 14 | TRBJ2-3 | - | TRBV3-1 | TGTGCCAGCAGCCAAGATCCCAGCTCAGATACGCAGTATTTT | CASSQDPSSDTQYF
- | 14 | TRBJ1-5 | - | TRBV2 | TGTGCCAGCAGTGTCGGGGCTTACAATCAGCCCCAGCATTTT | CASSVGAYNQPQHF
- | 16 | TRBJ1-5 | - | TRBV27 | TGTGTCAGCAGTCTGAGGGGTACGATACCTAATCAGCCCCAGCATTTT | CVSSLRGTIPNQPQHF
TRBD1 | 17 | TRBJ2-6 | - | TRBV30 | TGTGCCTGGAGTCGTGGGGACAGAGTCTCTGGGGCCAACGTCCTGACTTTC | CAWSRGDRVSGANVLTF
- | 17 | TRBJ1-6 | - | TRBV7-2 | TGTGCCAGCAGCTTATCCATTGCAGCGCCTCATAATTCACCCCTCCACTTT | CASSLSIAAPHNSPLHF
- | 15 | TRBJ2-7 | - | TRBV5-1 | TGCGCCAGCAGCTTGGCCCCTGGGGAGCTCTACGAGCAGTACTTC | CASSLAPGELYEQYF
TRBD2 | 16 | TRBJ2-5 | - | TRBV10-3 | TGTGCCATCAGTGAGTCCGGGCGGGGGGGCCAGGAGACCCAGTACTTC | CAISESGRGGQETQYF
TRBD2 | 15 | TRBJ2-7 | many | TRBV4-1 | TGCGCCAGCAGCCCCAGCGGGGTTCTTGCGTGGGAGCAGTACTTC | CASSPSGVLAWEQYF
TRBD2 | 15 | TRBJ2-7 | few | TRBV7-9 | TGTGCCAGCAGCCCTCAGGGAGGGCCCGACTACGAGCAGTACTTC | CASSPQGGPDYEQYF
- | 14 | TRBJ1-1 | few | TRBV11-2 | TGTGCCAGCAGCTCAGGGTTCATGAACACTGAAGCTTTCTTT | CASSSGFMNTEAFF
- | 15 | TRBJ2-5 | - | TRBV5-1 | TGCGCCAGCAGCTTGGAGCTGAAAAAGGGAGAGACCCAGTACTTC | CASSLELKKGETQYF
TRBD1 | 14 | TRBJ1-2 | - | TRBV12-3/TRBV12-4 | TGTGCCAGCAGTTGGATGGACAGGGGGAATGGCTACACCTTC | CASSWMDRGNGYTF
- | 14 | TRBJ1-1 | - | TRBV6-1 | TGTGCCAGCAGGCTGGGGGGCGCCGGAACTGAAGCTTTCTTT | CASRLGGAGTEAFF
TRBD2 | 17 | TRBJ2-1 | once | TRBV7-8 | TGTGCCAGCAGCTTAGTCCGGGAGGAGCCCGACCTTAATGAGCAGTTCTTC | CASSLVREEPDLNEQFF
TRBD2 | 19 | TRBJ2-2 | - | TRBV6-5 | TGTGCCAGCAGTCTACTGAGGCTAGCGGGAGGTGGGGACACCGGGGAGCTGTTTTTT | CASSLLRLAGGGDTGELFF
TRBD2 | 17 | TRBJ2-1 | - | TRBV20-1 | TGCAGTGCTAGAGGGTCCGGGACTACCTGGACCTACAATGAGCAGTTCTTC | CSARGSGTTWTYNEQFF
- | 15 | TRBJ2-5 | few | TRBV7-7 | TGTGCCAGCAGCTCGGGTAGGACCTACCAAGAGACCCGGTACTTC | CASSSGRTYQETRYF
- | 15 | TRBJ2-7 | few | TRBV12-3/TRBV12-4 | TGTGCCAGCAGCCAAGAGGAGGCGGGTGACTACGAGCAGTACTTC | CASSQEEAGDYEQYF
TRBD1 | 14 | TRBJ2-7 | - | TRBV2 | TGTGCCAGCAAAGTAAGGGACAGGGGCAACGAGCAGTACTTC | CASKVRDRGNEQYF